A selection of T cell receptor beta chains follows, all from one sample in a study of cytomegalovirus exposure and HLA in healthy donors. The repertoire was sequenced with immunoSEQ multiplex PCR; TCRdb's copy has only in-frame clones and lacks some. The sample totals about 140,000 clones. The specimen sequenced was PBMCs. These receptors were collected from a woman aged 18-29 years in good health and CMV-seronegative. Both conserved end residues are part of each CDR3. A D gene is named only where the DNA matches it firmly.

d_call: TRBD2; j_call: TRBJ2-3; v_call: TRBV11-2; cdr3_nt: TGTGCCAGCAGCTGGGGGACTAGCGCTGGCACAGATACGCAGTATTTT; cdr3_aa: CASSWGTSAGTDTQYF
d_call: .; j_call: TRBJ2-5; v_call: TRBV4-2; cdr3_nt: TGTGCCAGCAGCCAAGTTTCCAGGGTCCAAGAGACCCAGTACTTC; cdr3_aa: CASSQVSRVQETQYF
d_call: TRBD1; j_call: TRBJ2-1; v_call: TRBV7-9; cdr3_nt: TGTGCCAGCAGCCGAGGGAAAGCAGGGGGCCTAAATGAGCAGTTCTTC; cdr3_aa: CASSRGKAGGLNEQFF
d_call: .; j_call: TRBJ1-2; v_call: TRBV6-5; cdr3_nt: TGTGCCAGCAGTTACTCGACAGTAAACTATGGCTACACCTTC; cdr3_aa: CASSYSTVNYGYTF
d_call: TRBD2; j_call: TRBJ2-5; v_call: TRBV6-5; cdr3_nt: TGTGCCAGCAGTTACTCTAGCGGGAGTCCAGAGACCCAGTACTTC; cdr3_aa: CASSYSSGSPETQYF
d_call: TRBD1; j_call: TRBJ1-4; v_call: TRBV6-1; cdr3_nt: TGTGCCAGCAGAACAGGGGGAGATGAAAAACTGTTTTTT; cdr3_aa: CASRTGGDEKLFF
d_call: TRBD2; j_call: TRBJ2-7; v_call: TRBV25-1; cdr3_nt: TGTGCCAGCAGTGAATCTAGCGGGGTTGGGTCCTACGAGCAGTACTTC; cdr3_aa: CASSESSGVGSYEQYF
d_call: TRBD2; j_call: TRBJ2-7; v_call: TRBV7-8; cdr3_nt: TGTGCCAGCAGCTTAGAGCTAGCGGAAAGTTCCGAGCAGTACTTC; cdr3_aa: CASSLELAESSEQYF
d_call: .; j_call: TRBJ1-5; v_call: TRBV28; cdr3_nt: TGTGCCAGCAGTTTATGGCAGGCGCGCCAGCCCCAGCATTTT; cdr3_aa: CASSLWQARQPQHF
d_call: TRBD1; j_call: TRBJ1-1; v_call: TRBV29-1; cdr3_nt: TGCAGCGTTGTTCCCTGGACAGGGGGAGGCAAGAACACTGAAGCTTTCTTT; cdr3_aa: CSVVPWTGGGKNTEAFF
d_call: .; j_call: TRBJ2-2; v_call: TRBV2; cdr3_nt: TGTGCCAGCACTGAGGCAGAGCGCACCGGGGAGCTGTTTTTT; cdr3_aa: CASTEAERTGELFF
d_call: .; j_call: TRBJ2-1; v_call: TRBV9; cdr3_nt: TGTGCCAGCAGCGCCACACTAGCTCCCAATGAGCAGTTCTTC; cdr3_aa: CASSATLAPNEQFF
d_call: .; j_call: TRBJ1-4; v_call: TRBV19; cdr3_nt: TGTGCCAGTAGTAGTAATGGAGGAACTAATGAAAAACTGTTTTTT; cdr3_aa: CASSSNGGTNEKLFF
d_call: .; j_call: TRBJ2-1; v_call: TRBV5-1; cdr3_nt: TGCGCCAGCAGCGTACAGGTGCGGGGCAATGAGCAGTTCTTC; cdr3_aa: CASSVQVRGNEQFF
d_call: TRBD1; j_call: TRBJ1-3; v_call: TRBV7-2; cdr3_nt: TGTGCCAGCAGCTTGGGACAGGGCTTCTCTGGAAACACCATATATTTT; cdr3_aa: CASSLGQGFSGNTIYF
d_call: TRBD2; j_call: TRBJ2-1; v_call: TRBV5-4; cdr3_nt: TGTGCCAGCAGCTTGGAGTCCGGGAGGGCGAATGAGCAGTTCTTC; cdr3_aa: CASSLESGRANEQFF
d_call: .; j_call: TRBJ1-4; v_call: TRBV6-1; cdr3_nt: TGTGCCAGCAGTGAGGTTCTAGAAAAACTGTTTTTT; cdr3_aa: CASSEVLEKLFF
d_call: TRBD2; j_call: TRBJ2-1; v_call: TRBV6-5; cdr3_nt: TGTGCCAGCAGTTACTCTAAGCGGGGCCTGGATGAGCAGTTCTTC; cdr3_aa: CASSYSKRGLDEQFF
d_call: .; j_call: TRBJ2-7; v_call: TRBV5-1; cdr3_nt: TGCGCCAGCAGCTCGCAGGGCGAGCAGTACTTC; cdr3_aa: CASSSQGEQYF
d_call: TRBD1; j_call: TRBJ1-1; v_call: TRBV25-1; cdr3_nt: TGTGCCAGCAGTGAGACCCTCCCGACAGGGGGGAGTGAAGCTTTCTTT; cdr3_aa: CASSETLPTGGSEAFF
d_call: .; j_call: TRBJ2-1; v_call: TRBV4-2; cdr3_nt: TGTGCCAGCAGCCAAGACGGGAGTGGGTACAATGAGCAGTTCTTC; cdr3_aa: CASSQDGSGYNEQFF
d_call: .; j_call: TRBJ2-1; v_call: TRBV9; cdr3_nt: TGTGCCAGCAGCGTAACCAGCGTCGGATACAATGAGCAGTTCTTC; cdr3_aa: CASSVTSVGYNEQFF
d_call: TRBD2; j_call: TRBJ2-3; v_call: TRBV11-2; cdr3_nt: TGTGCCAGCAGCTCGGGACTAGCGGGCTTCACAGATACACAGTATTTT; cdr3_aa: CASSSGLAGFTDTQYF
d_call: .; j_call: TRBJ2-1; v_call: TRBV11-2; cdr3_nt: TGTGCCAGCAGCTTATCCACGGTTGGCGGAACTTACAATGAGCAGTTCTTC; cdr3_aa: CASSLSTVGGTYNEQFF
d_call: .; j_call: TRBJ2-7; v_call: TRBV18; cdr3_nt: TGTGCCAGCTCACCAGGGGACGGGGGCTACGAGCAGTACTTC; cdr3_aa: CASSPGDGGYEQYF
d_call: .; j_call: TRBJ1-4; v_call: TRBV5-8; cdr3_nt: TGTGCCAGCAGCTTGGGAACGGGAGGATTTGCAACTAATGAAAAACTGTTTTTT; cdr3_aa: CASSLGTGGFATNEKLFF
d_call: TRBD2; j_call: TRBJ2-2; v_call: TRBV15; cdr3_nt: TGTGCCACCAGCAGAGATCGGGCTAGCGGGAGAACCGGGGAGCTGTTTTTT; cdr3_aa: CATSRDRASGRTGELFF
d_call: .; j_call: TRBJ1-5; v_call: TRBV27; cdr3_nt: TGTGCCAGCAGTCCCGCCGCACACACGAATCAGCCCCAGCATTTT; cdr3_aa: CASSPAAHTNQPQHF
d_call: .; j_call: TRBJ1-4; v_call: TRBV9; cdr3_nt: TGTGCCAGCAGCGTAAACTCCGGGGGGCATGAAAAACTGTTTTTT; cdr3_aa: CASSVNSGGHEKLFF
d_call: TRBD1; j_call: TRBJ1-4; v_call: TRBV28; cdr3_nt: TGTGCCAGCAGTTTATTCTTGGGACAGGGTGATGAAAAACTGTTTTTT; cdr3_aa: CASSLFLGQGDEKLFF
d_call: TRBD1; j_call: TRBJ2-3; v_call: TRBV5-1; cdr3_nt: TGCGCCAGCAGTCCGACAGGGTCCACAGATACGCAGTATTTT; cdr3_aa: CASSPTGSTDTQYF
d_call: TRBD1; j_call: TRBJ2-4; v_call: TRBV7-2; cdr3_nt: TGTGCCAGCAGCCCCCGACAGGGGTGGGACATTCAGTACTTC; cdr3_aa: CASSPRQGWDIQYF
d_call: .; j_call: TRBJ2-1; v_call: TRBV19; cdr3_nt: TGCGCCAGCGCACTAGACAATGAGCAGTTCTTC; cdr3_aa: CASALDNEQFF
d_call: .; j_call: TRBJ1-4; v_call: TRBV4-1; cdr3_nt: TGCGCCAGCAGCCAAGATAGGGGGGAGGGTGAAAAACTGTTTTTT; cdr3_aa: CASSQDRGEGEKLFF
d_call: .; j_call: TRBJ1-5; v_call: TRBV6-1; cdr3_nt: TGTGCCAGCAGCCCCACAGAGTCCAATCAGCCCCAGCATTTT; cdr3_aa: CASSPTESNQPQHF
d_call: .; j_call: TRBJ1-2; v_call: TRBV2; cdr3_nt: TGTGCCAGCAGCAGCAGGGTTAACTATGGCTACACCTTC; cdr3_aa: CASSSRVNYGYTF
d_call: .; j_call: TRBJ2-3; v_call: TRBV9; cdr3_nt: TGTGCCAGCAGCGTAGGGTCCTACACAGATACGCAGTATTTT; cdr3_aa: CASSVGSYTDTQYF
d_call: TRBD2; j_call: TRBJ2-1; v_call: TRBV19; cdr3_nt: TGTGCCAGTAATAGCGGGAGGTATGACAATGAGCAGTTCTTC; cdr3_aa: CASNSGRYDNEQFF
d_call: TRBD2; j_call: TRBJ2-7; v_call: TRBV6-1; cdr3_nt: TGTGCCAGCAAATTTCGGCGGGAGGATGAGCAGTACTTC; cdr3_aa: CASKFRREDEQYF
d_call: TRBD2; j_call: TRBJ2-3; v_call: TRBV2; cdr3_nt: TGTGCCAGCAGTGCAACTAGCGGGAGCGATACGCAGTATTTT; cdr3_aa: CASSATSGSDTQYF
d_call: TRBD2; j_call: TRBJ2-3; v_call: TRBV5-4; cdr3_nt: TGTGCCAGCAGCTTGGTGGCTAGCGGGGATACGCAGTATTTT; cdr3_aa: CASSLVASGDTQYF
d_call: .; j_call: TRBJ1-4; v_call: TRBV4-2; cdr3_nt: TGTGCCAGCAGTCGGACAGCCCTTAATGAAAAACTGTTTTTT; cdr3_aa: CASSRTALNEKLFF
d_call: .; j_call: TRBJ1-1; v_call: TRBV27; cdr3_nt: TGTGCCAGCAGTTTCACCAGGGGTTCAGCCACTGAAGCTTTCTTT; cdr3_aa: CASSFTRGSATEAFF
d_call: TRBD2; j_call: TRBJ2-7; v_call: TRBV6-1; cdr3_nt: TGTGCCAGCAGTGACTACGGGGGGAGCCCATACGAGCAGTACTTC; cdr3_aa: CASSDYGGSPYEQYF
d_call: TRBD1; j_call: TRBJ1-1; v_call: TRBV27; cdr3_nt: TGTGCCAGCAGTCCGACAGGGCGGTACACTGAAGCTTTCTTT; cdr3_aa: CASSPTGRYTEAFF
d_call: .; j_call: TRBJ1-5; v_call: TRBV7-8; cdr3_nt: TGTGCCACCACGACGGGGGTTCACAATCAGCCCCAGCATTTT; cdr3_aa: CATTTGVHNQPQHF
d_call: .; j_call: TRBJ2-3; v_call: TRBV19; cdr3_nt: TGTGCCAGTAGTATCCGGACAGCAGATACGCAGTATTTT; cdr3_aa: CASSIRTADTQYF
d_call: TRBD2; j_call: TRBJ2-1; v_call: TRBV7-2; cdr3_nt: TGTGCCAGCAGGATCGGCGGGAGTGGCAATGAGCAGTTCTTC; cdr3_aa: CASRIGGSGNEQFF
d_call: .; j_call: TRBJ2-7; v_call: TRBV2; cdr3_nt: TGTGCCACAGGGGAGGGACCCCCTCACTCCTACGAGCAGTACTTC; cdr3_aa: CATGEGPPHSYEQYF
d_call: TRBD1; j_call: TRBJ2-5; v_call: TRBV11-3; cdr3_nt: TGTGCCAGCAGCTTGCAGGGGGTGGAGACCCAGTACTTC; cdr3_aa: CASSLQGVETQYF
d_call: TRBD2; j_call: TRBJ2-1; v_call: TRBV10-1; cdr3_nt: TGCGCCAGCAGGACTAGCGGGGGGGGGAAGAATGAGCAGTTCTTC; cdr3_aa: CASRTSGGGKNEQFF
d_call: .; j_call: TRBJ1-5; v_call: TRBV19; cdr3_nt: TGTGCCAGTAGTATAGGTGGGGGCCAGAGCAATCAGCCCCAGCATTTT; cdr3_aa: CASSIGGGQSNQPQHF
d_call: .; j_call: TRBJ1-2; v_call: TRBV19; cdr3_nt: TGTGCCAGTAGCTCCGGGACAAACTATGGCTACACCTTC; cdr3_aa: CASSSGTNYGYTF
d_call: .; j_call: TRBJ2-7; v_call: TRBV29-1; cdr3_nt: TGCACCAACATTGCCGGGACATGTACCTACGAGCAGTACTTC; cdr3_aa: CTNIAGTCTYEQYF
d_call: TRBD1; j_call: TRBJ1-2; v_call: TRBV5-4; cdr3_nt: TGTGCCAGCAGCGCCCGGGACAGGGGGTATGGCTACACCTTC; cdr3_aa: CASSARDRGYGYTF